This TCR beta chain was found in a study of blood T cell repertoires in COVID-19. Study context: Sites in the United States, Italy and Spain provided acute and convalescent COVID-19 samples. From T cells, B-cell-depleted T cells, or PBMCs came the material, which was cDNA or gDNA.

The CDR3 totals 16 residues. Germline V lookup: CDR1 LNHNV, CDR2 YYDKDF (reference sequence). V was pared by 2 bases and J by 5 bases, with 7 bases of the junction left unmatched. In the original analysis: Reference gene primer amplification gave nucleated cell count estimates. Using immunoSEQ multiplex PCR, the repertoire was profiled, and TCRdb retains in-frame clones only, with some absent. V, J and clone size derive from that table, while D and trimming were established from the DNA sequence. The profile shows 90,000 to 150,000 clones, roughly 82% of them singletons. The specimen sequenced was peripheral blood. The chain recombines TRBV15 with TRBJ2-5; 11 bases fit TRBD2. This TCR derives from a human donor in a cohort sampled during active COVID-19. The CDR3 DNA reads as TGTGCCACCAGCAGAATAGCGGGGGGGCCGGGGGAGACCCAGTACTTC. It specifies CATSRIAGGPGETQYF.